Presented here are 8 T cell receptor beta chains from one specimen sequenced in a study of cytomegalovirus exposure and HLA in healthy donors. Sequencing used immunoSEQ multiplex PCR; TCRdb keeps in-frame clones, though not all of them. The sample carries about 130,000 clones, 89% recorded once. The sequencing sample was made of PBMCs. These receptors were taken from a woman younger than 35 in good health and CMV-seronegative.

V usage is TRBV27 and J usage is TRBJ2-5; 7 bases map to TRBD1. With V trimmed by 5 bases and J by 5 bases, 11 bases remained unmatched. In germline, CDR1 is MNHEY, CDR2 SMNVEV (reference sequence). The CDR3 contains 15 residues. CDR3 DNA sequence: TGTGCCAGCAGTAGGGGCAGGGGGTTGGGGGAGACCCAGTACTTC. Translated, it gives CASSRGRGLGETQYF.

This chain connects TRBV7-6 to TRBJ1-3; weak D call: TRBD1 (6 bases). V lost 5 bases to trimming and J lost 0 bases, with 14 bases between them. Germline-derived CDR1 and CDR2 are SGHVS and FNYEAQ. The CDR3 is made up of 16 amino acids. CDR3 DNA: TGTGCCAGCAGCCCAGGGGTGGGCCGCTCTGGAAACACCATATATTTT. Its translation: CASSPGVGRSGNTIYF.

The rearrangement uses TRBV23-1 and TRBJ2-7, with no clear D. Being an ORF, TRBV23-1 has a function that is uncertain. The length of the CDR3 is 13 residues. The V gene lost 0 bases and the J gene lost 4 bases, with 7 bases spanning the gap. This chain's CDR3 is CASSQSNWYEQYF. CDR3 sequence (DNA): TGCGCCAGCAGTCAATCCAACTGGTACGAGCAGTACTTC.

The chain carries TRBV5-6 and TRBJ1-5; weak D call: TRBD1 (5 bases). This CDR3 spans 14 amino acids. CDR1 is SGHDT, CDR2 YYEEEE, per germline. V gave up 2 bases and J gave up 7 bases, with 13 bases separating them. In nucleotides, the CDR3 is TGTGCCAGCAGCTTTCGCCAGGGCGAACAGCCCCAGCATTTT. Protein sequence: CASSFRQGEQPQHF.

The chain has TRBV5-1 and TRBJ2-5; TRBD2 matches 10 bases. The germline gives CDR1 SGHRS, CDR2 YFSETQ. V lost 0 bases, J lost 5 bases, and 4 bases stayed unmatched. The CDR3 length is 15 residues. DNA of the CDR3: TGCGCCAGCAGCTTGGGTCTAGCGGGAGTGGAGACCCAGTACTTC. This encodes CASSLGLAGVETQYF.

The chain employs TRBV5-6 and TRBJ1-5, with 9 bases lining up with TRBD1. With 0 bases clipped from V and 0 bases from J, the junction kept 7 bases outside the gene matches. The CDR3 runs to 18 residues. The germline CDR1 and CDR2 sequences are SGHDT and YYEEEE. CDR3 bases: TGTGCCAGCAGCTTGGATAGGGACAGGGTCTATAGCAATCAGCCCCAGCATTTT. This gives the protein CASSLDRDRVYSNQPQHF.

CDR3 loop: CSGLGTNEKLFF. CDR3 DNA: TGCAGCGGACTCGGAACTAATGAAAAACTGTTTTTT. This chain joins TRBV29-1 and TRBJ1-4, with no clear D. This CDR3 region has 12 residues. The germline V gene encodes CDR1 SQVTM and CDR2 ANQGSEA. V shed 7 bases and J shed 1 base, with 7 bases lying between them.

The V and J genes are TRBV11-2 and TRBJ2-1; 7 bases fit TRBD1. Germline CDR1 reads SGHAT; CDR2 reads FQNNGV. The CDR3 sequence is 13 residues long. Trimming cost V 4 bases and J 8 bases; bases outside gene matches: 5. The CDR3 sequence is CASSSDRWDEQFF. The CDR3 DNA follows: TGTGCCAGCAGCTCGGACAGGTGGGATGAGCAGTTCTTC. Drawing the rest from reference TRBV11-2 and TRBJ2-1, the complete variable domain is EAGVAQSPRYKIIEKRQSVAFWCNPISGHATLYWYQQILGQGPKLLIQFQNNGVVDDSQLPKDRFSAERLKGVDSTLKIQPAKLEDSAVYLCASSSDRWDEQFFGPGTRLTVL.